The rows below give T cell receptor beta chains drawn from one sample of a study of identical twins. TCRdb analysed the 5' RACE reads with MiXCR anew, one entry per CDR3 protein. The sample contains about 530,000 distinct CDR3 sequences, around 24% of which appear only once. The data also belong to a second study, concerning yellow fever vaccine responses in identical twins.

Sequenced sample: CD4+ T cells sorted from blood. Receptors originate from a woman between 18 and 29 years old in good health. Each CDR3 is given with its conserved first and last residue. Fields, in order: V gene, clone size, D gene, J gene, CDR3 protein, CDR3 DNA. The D gene is left open where the match is weak. The size entry is marked missing in some rows and otherwise reads once, few, many or a size class.

TRBV18	.	.	TRBJ2-3	CASSRAEGLLTDTQYF	TGTGCCAGCTCACGAGCGGAGGGGCTTTTGACAGATACGCAGTATTTT
TRBV11-3	few	.	TRBJ2-1	CASRPTSYNEQFF	TGTGCCAGCAGACCCACTAGCTACAATGAGCAGTTCTTC
TRBV7-8	.	TRBD1	TRBJ1-2	CASSLGQGNNGYTF	TGTGCCAGCAGCTTAGGACAGGGAAACAATGGCTACACCTTC
TRBV6-1	.	.	TRBJ2-3	CASSPIHDRDTQYF	TGTGCCAGCAGCCCTATTCACGACCGGGATACGCAGTATTTT
TRBV7-2	.	.	TRBJ2-1	CASSLGGLINEQFF	TGTGCCAGCAGCTTAGGAGGGTTGATCAATGAGCAGTTCTTC
TRBV6-5	.	TRBD1	TRBJ2-1	CASSFRTGVDEQFF	TGTGCCAGCAGTTTTCGGACAGGGGTGGATGAGCAGTTCTTC
TRBV20-1	few	.	TRBJ1-1	CSGVRGAENTEAFF	TGCAGTGGGGTGAGGGGGGCGGAGAACACTGAAGCTTTCTTT
TRBV7-2	few	.	TRBJ2-1	CASTRLPLLGNEQFF	TGTGCCAGCACTAGGCTGCCGCTCCTAGGGAATGAGCAGTTCTTC
TRBV10-2	few	.	TRBJ2-3	CASSESLLGRDTQYF	TGCGCCAGCAGTGAATCCCTTTTAGGGAGGGATACGCAGTATTTT
TRBV18	many	TRBD2	TRBJ2-7	CASSPPGRVNEQYF	TGTGCCAGCTCACCACCGGGGAGGGTGAACGAGCAGTACTTC
TRBV6-2/TRBV6-3	.	TRBD2	TRBJ2-5	CASSPRGGDETQYF	TGTGCCAGCAGCCCACGCGGGGGGGATGAGACCCAGTACTTC
TRBV12-3/TRBV12-4	.	TRBD1	TRBJ1-6	CASRPPGQGSSPLHF	TGTGCCAGCAGGCCACCCGGACAGGGTAGTTCACCCCTCCACTTT
TRBV5-1	once	TRBD2	TRBJ2-5	CASSLGQTSSQETQYF	TGCGCCAGCAGCTTGGGGCAGACTAGCAGCCAAGAGACCCAGTACTTC
TRBV5-1	.	TRBD1	TRBJ1-3	CASSWTLRTSGGGDSGNTIYF	TGCGCCAGCAGCTGGACCCTTCGTACTTCGGGAGGGGGCGACTCTGGAAACACCATATATTTT
TRBV7-2	.	.	TRBJ1-1	CASSLEATLNTEAFF	TGTGCCAGCAGCTTAGAAGCCACCTTGAACACTGAAGCTTTCTTT
TRBV7-6	.	TRBD2	TRBJ2-5	CASSLSLAEETQYF	TGTGCCAGCAGCTTGAGCCTAGCGGAAGAGACCCAGTACTTC
TRBV9	few	TRBD1	TRBJ1-3	CASSTGGLGNTIYF	TGTGCCAGCAGCACAGGGGGACTTGGAAACACCATATATTTT
TRBV5-1	.	TRBD2	TRBJ2-3	CASGQRSSGEADTQYF	TGCGCCAGCGGCCAAAGGTCTAGCGGGGAAGCAGATACGCAGTATTTT
TRBV2	.	TRBD2	TRBJ2-1	CASGRGLAPNEQFF	TGTGCAAGCGGGAGGGGACTAGCGCCCAATGAGCAGTTCTTC
TRBV12-3/TRBV12-4	.	.	TRBJ1-3	CASSLPGKAGNTIYF	TGTGCCAGCAGTTTGCCAGGGAAGGCTGGAAACACCATATATTTT
TRBV20-1	few	.	TRBJ1-4	CSATTEGANEKLFF	TGCAGTGCTACAACAGAGGGGGCTAATGAAAAACTGTTTTTT
TRBV7-8	.	.	TRBJ2-6	CASSLTTRDGAGANVLTF	TGTGCCAGCAGCTTAACGACTAGGGATGGGGCTGGGGCCAACGTCCTGACTTTC
TRBV2	.	.	TRBJ2-1	CASSDNYSEQFF	TGTGCCAGCAGTGACAACTACAGTGAGCAGTTCTTC
TRBV5-1	few	TRBD1	TRBJ2-3	CASSSEQGAVYTQYF	TGCGCCAGCAGCTCTGAACAGGGGGCGGTGTATACGCAGTATTTT
TRBV12-3/TRBV12-4	few	TRBD2	TRBJ2-2	CASSLSPLAENTGELFF	TGTGCCAGCAGTTTAAGTCCCCTAGCGGAGAACACCGGGGAGCTGTTTTTT
TRBV5-6	many	TRBD1	TRBJ1-1	CASRRTGVTEAFF	TGTGCCAGCAGAAGGACAGGTGTAACTGAAGCTTTCTTT
TRBV7-9	.	TRBD2	TRBJ2-1	CASSRKGLAKTYNEQFF	TGTGCCAGCAGCCGCAAGGGACTAGCGAAAACCTACAATGAGCAGTTCTTC
TRBV2	.	.	TRBJ2-5	CASSEEVGETQYF	TGTGCCAGCAGTGAAGAGGTCGGGGAGACCCAGTACTTC
TRBV6-2/TRBV6-3	few	TRBD1	TRBJ2-7	CASSYSLDRQFYEQYF	TGTGCCAGCAGTTACTCTTTGGACAGGCAGTTTTACGAGCAGTACTTC
TRBV20-1	few	TRBD1	TRBJ1-1	CSAVRDRVTEAFF	TGCAGTGCTGTCCGGGACAGGGTAACTGAAGCTTTCTTT
TRBV15	.	.	TRBJ1-5	CATSRVGPVSSPQHF	TGTGCCACCAGCAGAGTCGGGCCGGTGAGTTCCCCCCAGCATTTT
TRBV4-2	few	.	TRBJ2-7	CASSQLLVRASSYEQYF	TGTGCCAGCAGCCAACTTTTAGTGCGGGCGAGCTCCTACGAGCAGTACTTC
TRBV25-1	few	TRBD1	TRBJ1-2	CASGQGPTANYGYTF	TGTGCCAGCGGACAGGGACCGACGGCGAACTATGGCTACACCTTC
TRBV20-1	.	TRBD2	TRBJ2-5	CSAPRVSGTEETQYF	TGCAGTGCCCCCAGGGTTAGCGGGACCGAAGAGACCCAGTACTTC
TRBV7-9	few	TRBD2	TRBJ2-1	CASSLVREGNEQFF	TGTGCCAGCAGCTTAGTGCGGGAGGGAAATGAGCAGTTCTTC
TRBV12-3/TRBV12-4	few	TRBD2	TRBJ2-2	CASKTSGRNTGELFF	TGTGCCAGCAAAACTAGCGGGAGAAACACCGGGGAGCTGTTTTTT
TRBV20-1	few	.	TRBJ2-2	CSARDFDTGELFF	TGCAGTGCTAGAGATTTTGACACCGGGGAGCTGTTTTTT
TRBV20-1	few	.	TRBJ2-7	CSVSEPSEQYF	TGCAGTGTTTCAGAGCCCTCCGAGCAGTACTTC
TRBV29-1	few	.	TRBJ2-2	CSGYIFGELFF	TGCAGCGGGTATATTTTCGGGGAGCTGTTTTTT
TRBV7-6	few	TRBD2	TRBJ2-7	CASSTLSGTRDGYEQYF	TGTGCCAGCAGCACCCTGTCCGGGACTAGGGACGGATACGAGCAGTACTTC
TRBV11-2	few	TRBD2	TRBJ2-1	CASSTIAGGPGEQFF	TGTGCCAGCAGCACTATAGCGGGGGGGCCGGGTGAGCAGTTCTTC
TRBV2	.	TRBD2	TRBJ2-1	CASSESLAGGPRDEQFF	TGTGCCAGCAGTGAATCCCTAGCGGGAGGGCCCAGGGATGAGCAGTTCTTC
TRBV10-2	.	TRBD2	TRBJ2-3	CASSGLAGSSSTDTQYF	TGCGCCAGCTCGGGACTAGCGGGGTCTTCTAGCACGGATACGCAGTATTTT
TRBV15	few	TRBD1	TRBJ2-5	CATSTWTGRQETQYF	TGTGCCACCAGCACATGGACAGGACGTCAAGAGACCCAGTACTTC
TRBV11-2	few	.	TRBJ2-5	CASSSQDLETQYF	TGTGCCAGCAGCTCACAGGATTTAGAGACCCAGTACTTC
TRBV5-6	few	.	TRBJ2-1	CASSEWRYLNNEQFF	TGTGCCAGCAGCGAATGGAGGTACCTGAACAATGAGCAGTTCTTC
TRBV7-3	few	.	TRBJ2-3	CASSPIGTDTQYF	TGTGCCAGCAGCCCAATTGGCACAGATACGCAGTATTTT